The clone carrying this T cell receptor (beta chain) was found once. The source of the sample is a study of OX40 agonist ivuxolimab in advanced cancers. V dropped 7 bases and J dropped 3 bases, with 12 bases sitting between them. This CDR3 is 13 amino acids long. CDR1 and CDR2 (germline): LNHDA, SQIVND (reference sequence). Measured with immunoSEQ multiplex PCR; TCRdb has only the in-frame clones, and not every one. The sample has 65,000 to 95,000 clones, approximately 85% seen once. The specimen was CD4+ or CD8+ T cells sorted from blood, collected in a trial of the OX40 agonist ivuxolimab. The chain uses TRBV19 and TRBJ1-1; no definite D call. This TCR derives from an adult with an advanced solid tumor such as melanoma, head and neck, liver or kidney cancer. The CDR3 region is CASKGQDHTEAFF. For the CDR3, the DNA is TGTGCCAGTAAAGGGCAAGACCACACTGAAGCTTTCTTT.